This T cell receptor beta chain derives from a study of patients and donors after allogeneic stem cell transplantation. TCRdb called the RT-PCR reads again in MiXCR, with one record for every CDR3 protein. This table has about a million distinct CDR3 sequences, roughly 18% appearing once. The V gene's germline CDR1 is SGHAT and CDR2 FQNNGV. Losses at the gene ends were 3 bases for V and 4 bases for J; bases not matched to a gene: 15. The CDR3 spans 18 residues. Sequences were obtained from blood, either unsorted or a sorted T cell fraction (not recorded which). This rearrangement joins TRBV11-2 to TRBJ1-1; 9 positions match TRBD1. This TCR was recovered from a human donor who was either an allogeneic HSCT recipient or a stem cell or donor lymphocyte infusion donor (not recorded which). It is not recorded whose cells these are; they may come from a transplant donor. The CDR3 DNA follows: TGTGCCAGCAGCTTCGCCCGGGACAGGGTAGAGGGTGGCACTGAAGCTTTCTTT. Encoded protein: CASSFARDRVEGGTEAFF.